The 27 T cell receptor beta chains presented below share a single source sample, sequenced in a study of graft-versus-host responses after intestinal transplantation. Produced via immunoSEQ multiplex PCR; TCRdb's table is partial and in-frame only. The sample carries fewer than 90,000 clones, about 94% recorded once. Their target antigens are unknown. The specimen was unstimulated CD4+ T cells sorted from spleen or lymph node cells, collected before transplant. Every receptor here comes from a human donor who was the organ donor for an intestinal transplant.

This chain links TRBV2 with TRBJ1-1, with a weak D call TRBD1 (6 bases). The CDR3 spans 14 residues. The V end was cut by 4 bases, the J end by 4 bases, with 13 bases between. Germline V gene lookup returns CDR1 SNHLY and CDR2 FYNNEI. Here the CDR3 reads CASSVKEGVTEAFF. The DNA for the CDR3 is TGTGCCAGCAGTGTAAAAGAGGGGGTCACTGAAGCTTTCTTT.

The chain has TRBV30 and TRBJ1-2, with D unresolved. With 1 base removed from V and 4 bases from J, the gap between germline ends came to 10 bases. CDR3 length: 13 residues. Germline V gene lookup returns CDR1 GTSNPN and CDR2 SVGIG (reference sequence). In nucleotides, the CDR3 is TGTGCCTGGAGTGCGGGCATAGGCTATGGCTACACCTTC. Amino acids: CAWSAGIGYGYTF.

The CDR3 nucleotides read TGTGCCAGCAGTCCACCCGGTACGCAGTATTTT. Translating it yields CASSPPGTQYF. The J gene is TRBJ2-3, the V gene TRBV6-6; no definite D call. There are 11 residues in the CDR3. With 5 bases removed from V and 8 bases from J, the gap between germline ends came to 8 bases. Looked up from germline, CDR1 is MNHNY and CDR2 is SVGAGI (reference sequence).

The DNA of the CDR3 is TGTGCCAGCAGACCTCTGGTGTCTGAAGCTTTCTTT. Protein: CASRPLVSEAFF. The chain combines TRBV28 with TRBJ1-1, with D hard to call. The V gene's germline CDR1 is MDHEN and CDR2 SYDVKM. The CDR3 has 12 residues. V lost 6 bases and J 6 bases, leaving 11 bases between the germline ends.

This chain links TRBV2 with TRBJ2-3; D unclear. The length of the CDR3 is 14 residues. Germline V lookup: CDR1 SNHLY, CDR2 FYNNEI. V was cut by 6 bases and J by 0 bases, with 10 bases left in between. CDR3 in DNA: TGTGCCAGCAGAGCAGCCTCTAGCACAGATACGCAGTATTTT. Amino acids: CASRAASSTDTQYF.

The chain employs TRBV19 and TRBJ1-5, with D possibly matching TRBD1 (5 bases). Germline V gives CDR1 LNHDA, CDR2 SQIVND (reference sequence). This CDR3 spans 16 amino acids. The V and J ends lost 6 bases and 3 bases respectively, with 18 bases between them. DNA of the CDR3: TGTGCCAGTAGCACGTGGGGGGGGGAATCCAATCAGCCCCAGCATTTT. It is translated as CASSTWGGESNQPQHF.

This rearrangement joins TRBV11-3 to TRBJ2-1; TRBD2 matches at 12 bases. Unmatched junction bases numbered 11, after V lost 2 bases and J lost 3 bases. CDR1 and CDR2 from the germline V gene are SGHNT and YENEEA. This CDR3 spans 19 amino acids. This chain's CDR3 is CASSLIPQGLAGNYNEQFF. The CDR3 region has the DNA TGTGCCAGCAGCTTAATCCCCCAAGGACTAGCGGGGAACTACAATGAGCAGTTCTTC.

This chain joins TRBV6-5 and TRBJ2-7; D gene uncertain. CDR1 and CDR2 (germline): MNHEY, SVGAGI. The CDR3 covers 12 residues. V lost 5 bases and J lost 5, with 10 bases in between. CDR3 DNA sequence: TGTGCCAGCAGTGAACAGCGCGACGAGCAGTACTTC. The encoded protein is CASSEQRDEQYF.

The chain links TRBV6-1 to TRBJ1-4, with D maybe TRBD1 (5 bases). The CDR3 is made up of 12 amino acids. V lost 5 bases and J lost 8, with 9 bases in between. Germline assignment: CDR1 MNHNS and CDR2 SASEGT. The CDR3 reads CASSTREEKLFF. CDR3 in DNA: TGTGCCAGCAGTACCAGGGAGGAAAAACTGTTTTTT.

This chain joins TRBV5-1 and TRBJ2-3; TRBD2 matches at 8 bases. Germline V gene data show CDR1 as SGHRS and CDR2 as YFSETQ. Trimming removed 0 bases from V and 2 bases from J; junction bases left unmatched: 8. The CDR3 is 17 residues long. In nucleotides, the CDR3 is TGCGCCAGCAGCTTGGAGATCCGGGGGGGCCTCACAGATACGCAGTATTTT. Amino acids: CASSLEIRGGLTDTQYF. Full variable domain (rest looked up from reference TRBV5-1 and TRBJ2-3): KAGVTQTPRYLIKTRGQQVTLSCSPISGHRSVSWYQQTPGQGLQFLFEYFSETQRNKGNFPGRFSGRQFSNSRSEMNVSTLELGDSALYLCASSLEIRGGLTDTQYFGPGTRLTVL.

The chain is built from TRBV19 and TRBJ2-1; unclear D gene. Per germline, CDR1 LNHDA and CDR2 SQIVND (reference sequence). This CDR3 contains 16 residues. V gave up 4 bases and J gave up 1 base, with 14 bases separating them. CDR3 sequence (DNA): TGTGCCAGTAGTACACTTCGAGCGCCGTCCTACAATGAGCAGTTCTTC. Encoded protein: CASSTLRAPSYNEQFF.

The CDR3 reads CASSLGTGSYEQYF. In nucleotides, the CDR3 is TGTGCCAGCAGCTTAGGGACAGGATCCTACGAGCAGTACTTC. The chain is built from TRBV11-3 and TRBJ2-7; TRBD1 matches 7 bases. V lost 1 base and J lost 1; bases outside the gene matches: 1. The CDR3 sequence is 14 residues long. Germline assignment: CDR1 SGHNT and CDR2 YENEEA.

This clone has just a few counts. This sequence joins TRBV11-3 and TRBJ2-5; 7 bases line up with TRBD2. Germline V lookup: CDR1 SGHNT, CDR2 YENEEA. The length of the CDR3 is 13 residues. V gave up 0 bases and J gave up 5 bases; unmatched junction bases: 0. In nucleotides, the CDR3 is TGTGCCAGCAGCTTAGAGGGGGGGGAGACCCAGTACTTC. It yields the protein CASSLEGGETQYF.

The genes are TRBV9 and TRBJ2-7; D gene unclear. Trimming took 1 base from V and 3 from J, leaving 11 bases between them. CDR1 and CDR2 (germline): SGDLS, YYNGEE. The CDR3 is 14 amino acids. The CDR3 spells CASSVSAALYEQYF. The CDR3, as DNA: TGTGCCAGCAGCGTATCGGCCGCCCTCTACGAGCAGTACTTC.

Note on this clone: The missing conserved phenylalanine or tryptophan at the end of this CDR3 makes a read error likely. It is unclear where the CDR3 begins or ends on the DNA, so no DNA is shown, and the CDR3 is as TCRdb lists it. V and J are TRBV6-1 and TRBJ2-7; TRBD2 is the table's D call, not checked against the DNA. Looked up from germline, CDR1 is MNHNS and CDR2 is SASEGT. The CDR3 sequence runs 11 residues, both termini included. The chain's CDR3 is CASSEWEGSVL.

The V call is TRBV9, the J call TRBJ1-1; TRBD1 is a possible D gene (6 bases). Trimming pared 4 bases from V and 3 bases from J, leaving 22 bases between. The CDR3 contains 17 residues. The germline CDR1 and CDR2 sequences are SGDLS and YYNGEE. CDR3 nucleotide sequence: TGTGCCAGCAGCCTACGGGGGGCCCTCAGGGACCACACTGAAGCTTTCTTT. It codes for CASSLRGALRDHTEAFF.

V usage is TRBV19 and J usage is TRBJ2-5; the D gene could be TRBD1 or TRBD2 (5 bases each). The DNA end favors TRBJ2-7, so the J call may be wrong. The CDR3 consists of 16 residues. Germline CDR1 and CDR2: LNHDA and SQIVND (reference sequence). The CDR3 spells CASSKQGTSGPYEQYF. The CDR3 region has the DNA TGTGCCAGTAGTAAACAAGGGACCTCTGGACCCTACGAGCAGTACTTC.

This chain connects TRBV6-1 to TRBJ1-5; D gene uncertain. Trimming took off 5 bases at V and 7 bases at J, with 12 bases between the two ends. Germline loops: CDR1 MNHNS, CDR2 SASEGT. The CDR3 totals 13 residues. This CDR3 is CASSPQESQPQHF. The CDR3 DNA sequence: TGTGCCAGCAGTCCACAAGAGTCCCAGCCCCAGCATTTT.

The J gene is TRBJ2-6, the V gene TRBV19; D gene unclear. Trimming pared 6 bases from V and 0 bases from J, leaving 9 bases between. This CDR3 is 15 amino acids long. Germline V gene data show CDR1 as LNHDA and CDR2 as SQIVND (reference sequence). The CDR3 spells CASSSRVSGANVLTF. The CDR3 region has the DNA TGTGCCAGTAGCTCAAGGGTCTCTGGGGCCAACGTCCTGACTTTC.

The genes are TRBV7-3 and TRBJ1-2, with D uncertain. The CDR3 length is 17 residues. CDR1 SGHTA and CDR2 FQGTGA come from the germline V gene. V was shortened by 5 bases and J by 4 bases, with 23 bases between the two germline ends. The CDR3 loop reads CASSATRLMLPRYGYTF. The CDR3 coding sequence is TGTGCCAGCAGCGCAACCCGTCTCATGTTACCCCGCTATGGCTACACCTTC.

The rearrangement joins TRBV19 to TRBJ2-1; 10 bases match TRBD1. This CDR3 spans 18 amino acids. The trim removed 4 bases at V and 8 bases at J, leaving 17 bases unmatched. Germline CDR1 and CDR2: LNHDA and SQIVND (reference sequence). The CDR3 nucleotides are TGTGCCAGTAGTACCCGGGGGGGGACAGGGGCTTCTTGGGATGAGCAGTTCTTC. Its protein product is CASSTRGGTGASWDEQFF.

This rearrangement joins TRBV18 to TRBJ1-1; weak D call: TRBD1 (6 bases). The CDR3 is 13 amino acids. The V gene's germline CDR1 is KGHSH and CDR2 LQKENI. With 4 bases removed from V and 6 bases from J, the gap between germline ends came to 12 bases. The CDR3 protein is CASSRTEIPEAFF. CDR3 nucleotides: TGTGCCAGCTCACGGACAGAAATTCCTGAAGCTTTCTTT.

The chain is built from TRBV4-1 and TRBJ1-2; possibly TRBD1 for D (5 bases). The V gene lost 0 bases and the J gene lost 5 bases, with 13 bases spanning the gap. Germline V gives CDR1 MGHRA, CDR2 YSYEKL. CDR3 length: 15 residues. The CDR3 protein is CASSQEWGLMYGYTF. The CDR3 nucleotides read TGCGCCAGCAGCCAAGAATGGGGGTTAATGTATGGCTACACCTTC.

The chain recombines TRBV9 with TRBJ2-6; D gene uncertain. Germline V gene sequence: CDR1 SGDLS, CDR2 YYNGEE. The ends were cut back, 5 bases at V and 1 base at J, with 10 bases in the middle. CDR3 length equals 15 residues. This chain's CDR3 is CASRNPRSGANVLTF. The CDR3 DNA is TGTGCCAGCAGAAACCCAAGGTCTGGGGCCAACGTCCTGACTTTC.

CDR3: CASSIVRQGSYEQYF. In DNA form, the CDR3 reads TGTGCCAGTAGTATAGTGCGACAGGGCTCCTACGAGCAGTACTTC. This chain connects TRBV19 to TRBJ2-7, with TRBD1 identical over 7 bases. Germline V gives CDR1 LNHDA, CDR2 SQIVND (reference sequence). The CDR3 has 15 amino acids. Trimming took 1 base from V and 0 from J; bases not matched to a gene: 3.

The chain recombines TRBV4-1 with TRBJ2-3; D might be TRBD2 (6 bases). V lost 1 base and J lost 0, with 14 bases in between. The V gene's germline CDR1 is MGHRA and CDR2 YSYEKL. There are 17 residues in the CDR3. CDR3: CASSQVLGGTSTDTQYF. The CDR3 DNA is TGCGCCAGCAGCCAAGTTCTGGGGGGAACTAGCACAGATACGCAGTATTTT.

The rearrangement uses TRBV9 and TRBJ1-2; weak D call: TRBD1 (6 bases). Germline V gene lookup returns CDR1 SGDLS and CDR2 YYNGEE. This CDR3 comprises 15 residues. V was pared by 3 bases and J by 4 bases, with 16 bases between. In DNA form, the CDR3 reads TGTGCCAGCAGCGCAGAGACCAGGGGTACCTATGGCTACACCTTC. It specifies CASSAETRGTYGYTF.